Presented here are 5 T cell receptor beta chains from one specimen sequenced in a study of radiotherapy plus CTLA-4 blockade in lung cancer. Clones were read by immunoSEQ multiplex PCR, and TCRdb kept only the in-frame ones, dropping some. The top ten clones hold 4% of a sample with approximately 89,000 clones, around 81% of them seen once. The material was peripheral blood, obtained from a patient treated with radiotherapy plus ipilimumab. Every receptor here comes from a human donor with non-small cell lung cancer who had a partial response to radiotherapy plus ipilimumab. Some clones in this sample may be carry-over from other donors' samples.

The chain's CDR3 is CASNQSPSYEQYF. The DNA of the CDR3 is TGTGCCAGCAATCAGTCCCCTTCCTACGAGCAGTACTTC. The rearrangement joins TRBV28 to TRBJ2-7; D call uncertain. Germline CDR1 is MDHEN and CDR2 is SYDVKM. Trimming cost V 7 bases and J 1 base, with 11 bases left between them. The CDR3 loop spans 13 amino acids.

This chain uses TRBV6-5 with TRBJ1-6, with D perhaps TRBD1 (6 bases). Germline assignment: CDR1 MNHEY and CDR2 SVGAGI. Trimming took 6 bases from V and 7 from J, leaving 16 bases between them. The CDR3 consists of 15 residues. This CDR3 is CASRREITGNSPLHF. DNA of the CDR3: TGTGCCAGCAGGCGAGAAATAACAGGGAATTCACCCCTCCACTTT.

The chain employs TRBV5-1 and TRBJ2-2; 8 nucleotides match TRBD2. The CDR3 has 16 amino acids. With 0 bases clipped from V and 6 bases from J, the junction kept 7 bases outside the gene matches. CDR1 is SGHRS and CDR2 is YFSETQ in the germline V gene. CDR3 amino acids: CASSLEGLGVSGELFF. The CDR3 region has the DNA TGCGCCAGCAGCTTGGAGGGACTAGGCGTTTCCGGGGAGCTGTTTTTT.

V gene TRBV9 combines with J gene TRBJ1-2, with D maybe TRBD1 (5 bases). This CDR3 comprises 18 residues. Germline V gene sequence: CDR1 SGDLS, CDR2 YYNGEE. With 0 bases removed from V and 5 bases from J, the gap between germline ends came to 23 bases. CDR3 nucleotides: TGTGCCAGCAGCGTAGACCCAGCCCCGGCAGGGATGGCATATGGCTACACCTTC. Amino acids: CASSVDPAPAGMAYGYTF.

V usage is TRBV4-2 and J usage is TRBJ1-3, with D unclear. The germline V gene has CDR1 LGHNA and CDR2 YNFKEQ. Trimming took off 0 bases at V and 0 bases at J, with 18 bases between the two ends. The CDR3 totals 19 residues. The CDR3 nucleotides read TGTGCCAGCAGCCAAGAAAACCTTAGGACTGCGAGCTCTGGAAACACCATATATTTT. Amino acids: CASSQENLRTASSGNTIYF.